The sequence of this T cell receptor (beta chain) was determined in a study of OX40 agonist ivuxolimab in advanced cancers. Study background: In this cohort, patients received ivuxolimab, an agonistic anti-OX40 (CD134) antibody. Among those enrolled, mean age was 60 years (range about 23 to 79) and about 82% were male. Study-wide points: CD8+ T cells (on average) carried more expanded clones than CD4+ T cells. Antigen specificity was not determined for the expanded peripheral T cells.

A remark on this clone: The antigen is not known.

Clones were read by immunoSEQ multiplex PCR, and TCRdb kept only the in-frame ones, dropping some. This table holds fewer than 45,000 clones, around 82% found once. This CDR3 is 15 amino acids long. Per germline, CDR1 SGHAT and CDR2 FQDESV (reference sequence). Trimming cost V 5 bases and J 2 bases, with 13 bases left between them. This sequence was found in an adult with an advanced solid tumor such as melanoma, head and neck, liver or kidney cancer. The chain combines TRBV11-1 with TRBJ1-5, with D perhaps matching TRBD1 (6 bases). This specimen consisted of CD4+ or CD8+ T cells sorted from blood, obtained in a trial of the OX40 agonist ivuxolimab. This CDR3 reads CASSVEAGGNQPQHF. In DNA form, the CDR3 reads TGTGCCAGCAGCGTAGAGGCAGGGGGCAATCAGCCCCAGCATTTT.